These T cell receptor beta chains were read from a single sample in a study of shared T cell receptors in the human thymus. The protocol was immunoSEQ multiplex PCR, while the TCRdb copy is restricted to in-frame clones and leaves out a portion. The data contain hundreds of thousands of clones, roughly 85% of them singletons. The data also belong to a second study, concerning human thymus T cells.

The sequenced sample was thymocytes. These receptors all come from a girl under three years old with a congenital heart defect. Both conserved end residues are part of each CDR3. Each record gives: J gene, D gene, V gene, clone size, CDR3 length, CDR3 DNA, CDR3 protein. The D gene is left open where the match is weak. Clone size is shown for a subset of rows, as once, few, many or a class of expanded clone.

j_gene: TRBJ1-2; d_gene: TRBD1; v_gene: TRBV4-1; abundance: -; len: 22; CDR3nt: TGCGCCAGCAGCCAAGACTTACTTCCGGTCGGACAGGGGCGAGGTGAGAACTATGGCTACACCTTC; CDR3aa: CASSQDLLPVGQGRGENYGYTF
j_gene: TRBJ1-1; d_gene: -; v_gene: TRBV9; abundance: -; len: 16; CDR3nt: TGTGCCAGCAGCGTAGGATATAGTGTCATGAACACTGAAGCTTTCTTT; CDR3aa: CASSVGYSVMNTEAFF
j_gene: TRBJ1-2; d_gene: -; v_gene: TRBV29-1; abundance: -; len: 14; CDR3nt: TGCAGCGTTGAACTGACAGCAGAAAACTATGGCTACACCTTC; CDR3aa: CSVELTAENYGYTF
j_gene: TRBJ1-5; d_gene: -; v_gene: TRBV5-6; abundance: -; len: 12; CDR3nt: TGTGCCAGCAGCTTTCAAAATCAGCCCCAGCATTTT; CDR3aa: CASSFQNQPQHF
j_gene: TRBJ1-2; d_gene: TRBD1; v_gene: TRBV4-3; abundance: -; len: 17; CDR3nt: TGCGCCAGCGGGATTTTCGACGGGACAGGCGTTAACTATGGCTACACCTTC; CDR3aa: CASGIFDGTGVNYGYTF
j_gene: TRBJ1-6; d_gene: -; v_gene: TRBV19; abundance: -; len: 15; CDR3nt: TGTGCCAGTAGTATCCCAGGGGATGGGAATTCACCCCTCCACTTT; CDR3aa: CASSIPGDGNSPLHF
j_gene: TRBJ1-5; d_gene: TRBD1; v_gene: TRBV2; abundance: -; len: 14; CDR3nt: TGTGCCAGCAGAGGCGACAGGGGGCTGGAGCCCCAGCATTTT; CDR3aa: CASRGDRGLEPQHF
j_gene: TRBJ1-5; d_gene: -; v_gene: TRBV6-1; abundance: -; len: 13; CDR3nt: TGTGCCAGCAGTGAATATCCTAATCAGCCCCAGCATTTT; CDR3aa: CASSEYPNQPQHF
j_gene: TRBJ1-5; d_gene: -; v_gene: TRBV2; abundance: -; len: 13; CDR3nt: TGTGCCAGCACGGACAGTTCCCAACAGCCCCAGCATTTT; CDR3aa: CASTDSSQQPQHF
j_gene: TRBJ2-1; d_gene: TRBD1; v_gene: TRBV4-1; abundance: -; len: 15; CDR3nt: TGCGCCAGCAGCCAAGGGCGGACAGGTTACAATGAGCAGTTCTTC; CDR3aa: CASSQGRTGYNEQFF
j_gene: TRBJ2-3; d_gene: -; v_gene: TRBV28; abundance: -; len: 15; CDR3nt: TGTGCCAGCAGCCTCCGAGACATACTTGGGGATACGCAGTATTTT; CDR3aa: CASSLRDILGDTQYF
j_gene: TRBJ1-1; d_gene: -; v_gene: TRBV20-1; abundance: once; len: 10; CDR3nt: TGCAGTGCTAGAGATACAACAGCTCTTTTT; CDR3aa: CSARDTTALF
j_gene: TRBJ2-3; d_gene: TRBD2; v_gene: TRBV6-5; abundance: few; len: 15; CDR3nt: TGTGCCAGCAGTTACGTAAGCGGGGGCACAGATACGCAGTATTTT; CDR3aa: CASSYVSGGTDTQYF
j_gene: TRBJ2-3; d_gene: -; v_gene: TRBV5-1; abundance: -; len: 19; CDR3nt: TGCGCCAGCAGCCGACTTTCGACAGGCGGAATGCGCCCGAGAAATACGCAGTATTTT; CDR3aa: CASSRLSTGGMRPRNTQYF
j_gene: TRBJ1-1; d_gene: -; v_gene: TRBV14; abundance: -; len: 15; CDR3nt: TGTGCCAGCAGCCAAGGTCCGGGGGGGAACACTGAAGCTTTCTTT; CDR3aa: CASSQGPGGNTEAFF
j_gene: TRBJ2-5; d_gene: -; v_gene: TRBV5-6; abundance: -; len: 14; CDR3nt: TGTGCCAGCAGCTTGGGCAGGATCCAAGAGACCCAGTACTTC; CDR3aa: CASSLGRIQETQYF
j_gene: TRBJ1-3; d_gene: TRBD1; v_gene: TRBV28; abundance: once; len: 18; CDR3nt: TGTGCCAGCAAGACGACTCCCGGGACAGGTCCGGCTGGAAACACCATATATTTT; CDR3aa: CASKTTPGTGPAGNTIYF
j_gene: TRBJ2-5; d_gene: TRBD1; v_gene: TRBV9; abundance: -; len: 14; CDR3nt: TGTGCCAGCAGCGTGGGCAGGGGGCCAGAGACCCAGTACTTC; CDR3aa: CASSVGRGPETQYF
j_gene: TRBJ1-6; d_gene: -; v_gene: TRBV18; abundance: -; len: 21; CDR3nt: TGTGCCAGCTCACCCTCACTTCCCGGAACCGGCGGACTACAATTTAATTCACCCCTCCACTTT; CDR3aa: CASSPSLPGTGGLQFNSPLHF
j_gene: TRBJ1-2; d_gene: -; v_gene: TRBV19; abundance: -; len: 14; CDR3nt: TGTGCCAGTAGTATAGCTAAGGGGGTATTCGGCTACACCTTC; CDR3aa: CASSIAKGVFGYTF
j_gene: TRBJ1-2; d_gene: TRBD1; v_gene: TRBV6-1; abundance: -; len: 15; CDR3nt: TGTGCCAGCAGTGATGGGGACAGCACTAACTATGGCTACACCTTC; CDR3aa: CASSDGDSTNYGYTF
j_gene: TRBJ1-1; d_gene: -; v_gene: TRBV5-1; abundance: once; len: 15; CDR3nt: TGCGCCAGCAAAAATCCCAGGAACCTGAACACTGAAGCTTTCTTT; CDR3aa: CASKNPRNLNTEAFF
j_gene: TRBJ2-3; d_gene: TRBD1; v_gene: TRBV11-2; abundance: -; len: 14; CDR3nt: TGTGCCAGCAACTCGACAGGGGGCACAGATACGCAGTATTTT; CDR3aa: CASNSTGGTDTQYF
j_gene: TRBJ1-1; d_gene: TRBD1; v_gene: TRBV4-3; abundance: -; len: 16; CDR3nt: TGCGCCAGCAGCCAAGGGAGTAGATTGGACAGGGCCCCCGCTTTCTTT; CDR3aa: CASSQGSRLDRAPAFF
j_gene: TRBJ2-3; d_gene: TRBD2; v_gene: TRBV10-2; abundance: -; len: 13; CDR3nt: TGCGCCACCGTCGGGGGGAGCACAGATACGCAGTATTTT; CDR3aa: CATVGGSTDTQYF
j_gene: TRBJ1-2; d_gene: TRBD1; v_gene: TRBV7-2; abundance: once; len: 19; CDR3nt: TGTGCCAGCAGCTTAGCAGGAACCAGACAGGGCTACGCTAACTATGGCTACACCTTC; CDR3aa: CASSLAGTRQGYANYGYTF
j_gene: TRBJ1-1; d_gene: TRBD1; v_gene: TRBV6-4; abundance: -; len: 13; CDR3nt: TGTGCCAGCAGAAGAACCGGGACAGAGGAAGCTTTCTTT; CDR3aa: CASRRTGTEEAFF
j_gene: TRBJ2-1; d_gene: -; v_gene: TRBV5-6; abundance: -; len: 15; CDR3nt: TGTGCCAGCAGCTTGGTACTAAACTCCTACAATGAGCAGTTCTTC; CDR3aa: CASSLVLNSYNEQFF
j_gene: TRBJ1-2; d_gene: -; v_gene: TRBV6-1; abundance: -; len: 14; CDR3nt: TGTGCCAGCAATAGCCACGGACACCTTTATGGCTACACCTTC; CDR3aa: CASNSHGHLYGYTF
j_gene: TRBJ2-3; d_gene: TRBD2; v_gene: TRBV7-7; abundance: -; len: 21; CDR3nt: TGTGCTAGCAGCCCACCCCCTAGCGGGAGCCACCAAGGGGTAGGAACAGATACGCAGTATTTT; CDR3aa: CASSPPPSGSHQGVGTDTQYF
j_gene: TRBJ2-5; d_gene: -; v_gene: TRBV5-6; abundance: -; len: 15; CDR3nt: TGTGCCAGCAGCACGCATATAGCCTTACAAGAGACCCAGTACTTC; CDR3aa: CASSTHIALQETQYF
j_gene: TRBJ2-1; d_gene: TRBD2; v_gene: TRBV29-1; abundance: -; len: 15; CDR3nt: TGCAGCGTTGAAAGGTGGAGCGGGGGGGCGAGTGAGCAGTTCTTC; CDR3aa: CSVERWSGGASEQFF
j_gene: TRBJ1-4; d_gene: -; v_gene: TRBV5-4; abundance: few; len: 15; CDR3nt: TGTGCCAGCAGCGCTTCGACACGGAGGGGTGAAAAACTGTTTTTT; CDR3aa: CASSASTRRGEKLFF
j_gene: TRBJ2-2; d_gene: -; v_gene: TRBV2; abundance: -; len: 14; CDR3nt: TGTGCCAGCAGCGACCGGGAGAACACCGGGGAGCTGTTTTTT; CDR3aa: CASSDRENTGELFF
j_gene: TRBJ2-7; d_gene: -; v_gene: TRBV6-5; abundance: -; len: 16; CDR3nt: TGTGCCAGCAGTTACTCGCATGCTAGCGAGACCTACGAGCAGTACTTC; CDR3aa: CASSYSHASETYEQYF
j_gene: TRBJ1-1; d_gene: TRBD1; v_gene: TRBV9; abundance: -; len: 17; CDR3nt: TGTGCCAGCAGCGGGGCAGGGGGACAGGGGAGGAACACTGAAGCTTTCTTT; CDR3aa: CASSGAGGQGRNTEAFF
j_gene: TRBJ1-1; d_gene: -; v_gene: TRBV28; abundance: -; len: 14; CDR3nt: TGTGCCAGCAGTTTTGGACGGGGGTCCCCTGAAGCTTTCTTT; CDR3aa: CASSFGRGSPEAFF